Shown below are 27 T cell receptor beta chains from a single sample sequenced in a study of cytomegalovirus exposure and HLA in healthy donors. The PCR employed 60 Vbeta primers together with 13 Jbeta primers. The data were produced by immunoSEQ multiplex PCR, yet TCRdb's version contains in-frame clones alone and is incomplete. The sample comprises about 120,000 clones, 80% of which are singletons, and 2% to 3% rests with the top ten. Sequenced sample: PBMCs. These receptor sequences come from a man aged 25-40 years in good health and CMV-seronegative.

The genes are TRBV2 and TRBJ2-2; 9 bases match TRBD1. From germline, CDR1 is SNHLY and CDR2 FYNNEI. With V trimmed by 7 bases and J by 2 bases, 2 bases remained unmatched. This CDR3 spans 14 amino acids. CDR3 DNA sequence: TGTGCCAGCAACAGGGGGCTAAACACCGGGGAGCTGTTTTTT. Protein: CASNRGLNTGELFF.

The chain joins TRBV7-9 to TRBJ1-1; the D gene is possibly TRBD1 (5 bases). The CDR3 runs 14 residues. Trimming removed 1 base at V and 7 bases at J, with 13 bases between. Germline V lookup: CDR1 SEHNR, CDR2 FQNEAQ (reference sequence). CDR3 region: CASSLGGRTNEAFF. CDR3 sequence (DNA): TGTGCCAGCAGCTTAGGGGGCAGAACAAATGAAGCTTTCTTT.

The chain employs TRBV25-1 and TRBJ2-1, with D possibly being TRBD1 (5 bases). The V and J ends lost 4 bases and 1 base respectively, with 11 bases between them. This CDR3 region has 15 residues. Germline V gene sequence: CDR1 MGHDK, CDR2 SYGVNS. This CDR3 is CASSGRQRSYNEQFF. CDR3 coding DNA: TGTGCCAGCAGTGGGAGACAGAGATCCTACAATGAGCAGTTCTTC.

This chain joins TRBV15 and TRBJ2-7, with 8 positions matching TRBD1. Germline V gene data show CDR1 as LNHNV and CDR2 as YYDKDF (reference sequence). The CDR3 sequence is 15 residues long. V shed 3 bases and J 2 bases; nucleotides not matched to a gene: 6. CDR3 region: CATSSRQGPAYEQYF. The CDR3 bases are TGTGCCACCAGCAGCCGACAGGGGCCTGCCTACGAGCAGTACTTC. Together with reference TRBV15 and TRBJ2-7, the CDR3 gives the full variable domain: DAMVIQNPRYQVTQFGKPVTLSCSQTLNHNVMYWYQQKSSQAPKLLFHYYDKDFNNEADTPDNFQSRRPNTSFCFLDIRSPGLGDTAMYLCATSSRQGPAYEQYFGPGTRLTVT.

The V call is TRBV10-3, the J call TRBJ2-5, with 10 bases that match TRBD1. Germline CDR1 reads ENHRY; CDR2 reads SYGVKD. CDR3 length equals 16 residues. V dropped 3 bases and J dropped 5; count of bases not matched to a gene: 9. CDR3 in amino acids: CAISESSGQGRETQYF. CDR3 DNA sequence: TGTGCCATCAGTGAATCGTCGGGACAGGGGAGGGAGACCCAGTACTTC.

The sample holds one count of this clone. The chain joins TRBV7-8 to TRBJ1-1, with D unclear. CDR3 length: 15 amino acids. The V end lost 0 bases, the J end lost 2 bases, and 10 bases lay between the germline ends. Looked up from germline, CDR1 is SGHVS and CDR2 is FQNEAQ. CDR3: CASSLALGSNTEAFF. For the CDR3, the DNA is TGTGCCAGCAGCTTAGCGCTCGGTAGTAACACTGAAGCTTTCTTT. Full variable domain (missing parts from reference TRBV7-8 and TRBJ1-1): GAGVSQSPRYKVAKRGQDVALRCDPISGHVSLFWYQQALGQGPEFLTYFQNEAQLDKSGLPSDRFFAERPEGSVSTLKIQRTQQEDSAVYLCASSLALGSNTEAFFGQGTRLTVV.

The CDR3 DNA reads TGTGCCAGCAGTGACTTTAGAGACACTCCCACAGATACGCAGTATTTT. Translating it yields CASSDFRDTPTDTQYF. J is TRBJ2-3 and V is TRBV25-1; no clear D. Germline V gene data show CDR1 as MGHDK and CDR2 as SYGVNS. Trimming pared 3 bases from V and 2 bases from J, leaving 15 bases between. The length of the CDR3 is 16 residues.

V usage is TRBV11-2 and J usage is TRBJ2-7, with TRBD1 matching over 10 bases. The V gene end was trimmed by 6 bases and the J gene end by 1 base; junction bases not matched to a gene: 6. This CDR3 spans 15 amino acids. The germline V gene encodes CDR1 SGHAT and CDR2 FQNNGV. The chain's CDR3 is CASRYGTGASYEQYF. The CDR3 DNA sequence: TGTGCCAGCAGATACGGGACAGGGGCTTCCTACGAGCAGTACTTC.

V is TRBV19 and J is TRBJ2-7; D uncertain. V lost 8 bases to trimming and J lost 6 bases, with 11 bases between them. This CDR3 is 11 amino acids long. From germline, CDR1 is LNHDA and CDR2 SQIVND (reference sequence). In nucleotides, the CDR3 is TGTGCCAGTGGTCTATCGTTCGAGCAGTACTTC. It specifies CASGLSFEQYF.

The chain links TRBV5-1 to TRBJ2-1; 8 nucleotides align to TRBD1. With V trimmed by 0 bases and J by 6 bases, 11 bases remained unmatched. There are 17 residues in the CDR3. Looked up from germline, CDR1 is SGHRS and CDR2 is YFSETQ. In DNA, the CDR3 is TGCGCCAGCAGCTTGGATGGGTCAGGGGGCGTTTTCAATGAGCAGTTCTTC. It yields the protein CASSLDGSGGVFNEQFF.

The chain couples TRBV9 to TRBJ2-5; D remains ambiguous. Germline lookup yields CDR1 SGDLS and CDR2 YYNGEE. The CDR3 has 13 residues. V lost 2 bases and J lost 5, with 10 bases in between. The CDR3 sequence is CASSVASVETQYF. CDR3 in DNA: TGTGCCAGCAGCGTCGCTAGTGTGGAGACCCAGTACTTC.

The chain combines TRBV7-2 with TRBJ2-3; tentative D call: TRBD2 (6 bases). Trimming removed 0 bases from V and 0 bases from J, with 13 bases in between. Germline CDR1 reads SGHTA; CDR2 reads FQGNSA. The CDR3 has 17 amino acids. The CDR3 reads CASSLASGGGSTDTQYF. CDR3 in DNA: TGTGCCAGCAGCTTAGCGTCCGGGGGAGGAAGCACAGATACGCAGTATTTT.

The chain recombines TRBV2 with TRBJ2-1; 9 nucleotides agree with TRBD2. The V gene end was trimmed by 2 bases and the J gene end by 0 bases; junction bases not matched to a gene: 8. The CDR3 loop spans 18 amino acids. The germline gives CDR1 SNHLY, CDR2 FYNNEI. The DNA for the CDR3 is TGTGCCAGCAGTGAATTGCTAGCGGGAATCACCTCCTACAATGAGCAGTTCTTC. This translates into CASSELLAGITSYNEQFF.

The gene calls are TRBV29-1 and TRBJ1-4; TRBD1 might be the D (5 bases). This CDR3 has 16 amino acids. CDR1 is SQVTM, CDR2 ANQGSEA, per germline. Trimming stripped 0 bases from V and 3 bases from J, with 14 bases between. The CDR3 DNA follows: TGCAGCGTTGAAGATCTTCAAAGGGGCCCTAATGAAAAACTGTTTTTT. Protein sequence: CSVEDLQRGPNEKLFF.

V usage is TRBV5-4 and J usage is TRBJ1-5; D unclear. V lost 4 bases and J 6 bases, leaving 8 bases between the germline ends. This CDR3 is 12 amino acids long. Looked up from germline, CDR1 is SGHNT and CDR2 is YYREEE (reference sequence). The CDR3 nucleotides read TGTGCCAGCAGCCTACCGGGTCAGCCCCAGCATTTT. Protein: CASSLPGQPQHF.

This chain links TRBV7-6 with TRBJ1-3; D is perhaps TRBD1 (5 bases). Germline CDR1 reads SGHVS; CDR2 reads FNYEAQ. This CDR3 has 14 residues. V was trimmed by 6 bases and J by 1 base, leaving 10 bases between them. This chain's CDR3 is CASSPGGSGNTIYF. The CDR3, as DNA: TGTGCCAGCAGTCCCGGGGGTTCTGGAAACACCATATATTTT.

This clone was seen a handful of times. The chain has TRBV30 and TRBJ1-4; TRBD1 agrees at 10 bases. The CDR3 is made up of 18 amino acids. The V gene's germline CDR1 is GTSNPN and CDR2 SVGIG (reference sequence). V was pared by 0 bases and J by 5 bases, with 12 bases of the junction left unmatched. CDR3 DNA: TGTGCCTGGAGTGTAGTTCGGACAGGGGGAACCAGAAATGAAAAACTGTTTTTT. Its protein is CAWSVVRTGGTRNEKLFF.

This sequence joins TRBV6-1 and TRBJ1-2; D gene ambiguous. The CDR3 runs 13 residues. Per the germline V gene, CDR1 is MNHNS and CDR2 is SASEGT. The V gene lost 4 bases and the J gene lost 3 bases, with 9 bases spanning the gap. The CDR3 DNA reads TGTGCCAGCAGTGTAAGGAGGGACTATGGCTACACCTTC. Amino acid sequence: CASSVRRDYGYTF.

The table lists this clone with a few counts. The CDR3 sequence: CASSPGTSDYEQYF. In DNA form, the CDR3 reads TGTGCCAGCAGCCCCGGGACTAGCGACTACGAGCAGTACTTC. The genes are TRBV9 and TRBJ2-7; 10 bases map to TRBD2. Germline V gives CDR1 SGDLS, CDR2 YYNGEE. V lost 4 bases, J lost 3 bases, and 4 bases stayed unmatched. This CDR3 has 14 amino acids. The full variable domain, rest sourced from reference TRBV9 and TRBJ2-7, is DSGVTQTPKHLITATGQRVTLRCSPRSGDLSVYWYQQSLDQGLQFLIQYYNGEERAKGNILERFSAQQFPDLHSELNLSSLELGDSALYFCASSPGTSDYEQYFGPGTRLTVT.

V usage is TRBV27 and J usage is TRBJ2-7; possibly TRBD1 for D (5 bases). Germline V CDR1 and CDR2: MNHEY, SMNVEV (reference sequence). The CDR3 spans 13 residues. V lost 4 bases and J lost 0, with 7 bases in between. CDR3 region: CASSSGPSYEQYF. CDR3 in DNA: TGTGCCAGCAGTTCAGGGCCCTCCTACGAGCAGTACTTC.

This clone was recorded once. The J gene is TRBJ2-7, the V gene TRBV19, with 9 nucleotides matching TRBD2. Losses at the gene ends were 6 bases for V and 3 bases for J; bases not matched to a gene: 9. CDR1 LNHDA and CDR2 SQIVND come from the germline V gene (reference sequence). The CDR3 is 15 residues long. For the CDR3, the DNA is TGTGCCAGTAGACCGGGTAGCGGGAGTGGCTACGAGCAGTACTTC. Protein sequence: CASRPGSGSGYEQYF.

The chain uses TRBV28 and TRBJ2-1; 10 bases map to TRBD2. This CDR3 comprises 15 residues. Germline trimming cut 4 bases from V and 1 base from J; bases unmatched to any gene: 1. In germline, CDR1 is MDHEN, CDR2 SYDVKM. CDR3 region: CASSYSGRSYNEQFF. DNA for the CDR3: TGTGCCAGCAGTTATAGCGGGAGGTCCTACAATGAGCAGTTCTTC.

This clone showed up just once. The chain combines TRBV19 with TRBJ1-1; D is ambiguous. CDR1 is LNHDA and CDR2 is SQIVND in the germline V gene (reference sequence). Trimming left V 5 bases short and J 1 base short, with 8 bases between. CDR3 size: 13 residues. Here the CDR3 DNA reads TGTGCCAGTAGTCCTTTATCGAACACTGAAGCTTTCTTT. This encodes CASSPLSNTEAFF.

The chain links TRBV5-1 to TRBJ2-1; 7 bases are shared with TRBD2. V lost 4 bases and J lost 5; bases outside the gene matches: 6. The V gene's germline CDR1 is SGHRS and CDR2 YFSETQ. The CDR3 covers 14 residues. The CDR3 loop reads CASSEASGNNEQFF. In DNA form, the CDR3 reads TGCGCCAGCAGCGAGGCTAGCGGTAACAATGAGCAGTTCTTC.

This clone has just a few counts. V usage is TRBV27 and J usage is TRBJ2-7; D perhaps matches TRBD2 (6 bases). V dropped 6 bases and J dropped 3 bases, with 12 bases sitting between them. Looked up from germline, CDR1 is MNHEY and CDR2 is SMNVEV (reference sequence). The CDR3 extends over 13 amino acids. Written as DNA, the CDR3 is TGTGCCAGCAGAGAGCGGGTCAACTACGAGCAGTACTTC. Protein product: CASRERVNYEQYF.

The chain combines TRBV7-2 with TRBJ1-1, with no clear D. The CDR3 sequence is 16 residues long. Trimming stripped 4 bases from V and 1 base from J, with 16 bases between. Germline V lookup: CDR1 SGHTA, CDR2 FQGNSA. CDR3 coding DNA: TGTGCCAGCAGCTCTCCCACCCCAGAAAAGAACACTGAAGCTTTCTTT. Protein product: CASSSPTPEKNTEAFF.

The chain has TRBV7-2 and TRBJ2-7, with 9 nucleotides matching TRBD2. V was clipped by 5 bases and J by 4 bases; unmatched bases: 6. This CDR3 is 14 amino acids long. Germline CDR1 reads SGHTA; CDR2 reads FQGNSA. For the CDR3, the DNA is TGTGCCAGCAGCGGGCGGGGGGGTTCTTACGAGCAGTACTTC. Translated: CASSGRGGSYEQYF.